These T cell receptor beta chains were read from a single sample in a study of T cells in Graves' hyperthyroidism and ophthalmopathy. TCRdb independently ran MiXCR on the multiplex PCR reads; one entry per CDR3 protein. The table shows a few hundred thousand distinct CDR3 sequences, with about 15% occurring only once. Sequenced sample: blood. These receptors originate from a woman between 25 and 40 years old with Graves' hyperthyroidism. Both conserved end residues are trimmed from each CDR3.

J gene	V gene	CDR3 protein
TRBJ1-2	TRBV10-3	AISDAGTYYGYT
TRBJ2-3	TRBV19	ASKGVNFGDTQY
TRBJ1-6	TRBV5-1	ASSSDSNSPLH
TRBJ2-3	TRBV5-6	ASSLGTGQFTDTQY
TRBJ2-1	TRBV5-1	ASSLGTSGCNEQF
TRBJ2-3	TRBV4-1	ASSQDNLPDTQY
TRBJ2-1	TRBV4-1	ASSQVILADNEQF
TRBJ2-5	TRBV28	ASGRETQY
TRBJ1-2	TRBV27	ASSQQGEGGYT
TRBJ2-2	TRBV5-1	ASSISGLAGGLNTGELF
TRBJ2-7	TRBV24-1	ALSTRGNEQY
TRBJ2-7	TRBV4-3	ASSPQVIDYEQY
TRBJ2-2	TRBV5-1	ASSAPVVTGELF
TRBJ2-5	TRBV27	ASSLNRGETQY
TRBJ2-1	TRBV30	AWRGSGGPGEQF
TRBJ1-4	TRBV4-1	ASSLLGGTASTNEKLF
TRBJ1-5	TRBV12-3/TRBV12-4	ASSLMGQGGQPQH
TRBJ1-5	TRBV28	ASSQTGGHNQPQH
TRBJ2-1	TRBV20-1	SAGHGASDTNEQF
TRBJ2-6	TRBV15	ATSRDAGRTGANVLT
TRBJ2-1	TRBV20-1	SAGGGLAGNNEQF
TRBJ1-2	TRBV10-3	AISESIGTGMVVGYT
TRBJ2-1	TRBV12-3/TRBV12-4	ASSLSGRLYNEQF
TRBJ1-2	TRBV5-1	ASSLIVGGYGYT
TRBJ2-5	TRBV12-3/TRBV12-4	ASSLALTGAFKTQY
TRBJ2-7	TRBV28	ASIETGREQY